This T cell receptor (beta chain) came from a study of shared clonotypes between healthy human individuals (dated by TCRdb to the early 2020s). About the full investigation: Three men and a couple of women, aged 18 to 49 years, made up the cohort. The study deeply sequenced blood TCR repertoires of about 5 healthy adults to estimate repertoire size and the extent of clonotype sharing between individuals. Each donor's leukapheresis produced roughly between roughly 0.9 and 8.9 billion PBMCs. For each donor, CD4 naive and CD4 memory were each run on three plates, CD8 naive on two plates, and CD8 memory on one plate. Different laboratories and diverse techniques were used to prepare libraries and sequence TCR repertoires, to increase sequencing depth and limit assay-specific biases.

Measured from the cysteine to the phenylalanine, the CDR3 is 14 residues long. CDR3 DNA is the only sequence kept; it has 42 bases, read in frame from the first base. Sequences SGHRS (CDR1) and YFSETQ (CDR2) are obtained from the germline V gene. Trimming accounts for 4 bases at V and 5 bases at J, while the number of junction bases matched to no gene is 3. Healthy HIV-negative adults with no recently reported acute infections or vaccinations were included as donors. All donors were Caucasian adults living in Nashville, Tennessee, USA. CD4+ T cells were enriched by magnetic negative selection; naive cells were then positively selected on CD45RA, and the negative fraction formed the memory subset. Blood was collected by leukapheresis, and PBMCs were isolated by Ficoll-Histopaque density gradient centrifugation and then cryopreserved in liquid nitrogen vapor phase. Purity and quantity of every magnetically sorted T cell population were checked by analytical flow cytometry. From each sorted fraction, genomic DNA was isolated and quantified by UV absorbance on a Nanodrop 2000c.

This clone was seen only once. Its antigen is not yet known. Base quality data are lacking; no much larger clone is found one base away. Paper-wide results and their limitations: Pairwise subsampling indicated that sequencing depth was expected to affect the degree of clonotype sharing among donors. The genetic and exposure-history diversity represented was limited by the small number of donors. Estimated clonotype richness was generally larger for naive than for memory subsets. Across four donors, approximately 5% of naive CD4, roughly 3.8% of naive CD8, 2% to 2.5% of memory CD4, and about 0.44% of memory CD8 clonotypes were shared. Compared with non-shared clonotypes, clonotypes shared by all four sorted-subset donors had higher generation probabilities. Even with the large sequencing depth, rarefaction of the sorted-subset datasets indicated that sequencing was incomplete. Only blood was sampled, and tissue TCR repertoires likely differ from those in blood.

TCR CDR3 regions were amplified from genomic DNA by multiplex PCR using the deep immunoSEQ assay. For each cell subset, the extracted genomic DNA was distributed evenly across all wells of several immunoSEQ 96-well plates, and each plate served as one replicate. Each replicate PCR for sorted subsets received around 200 ng genomic DNA, equal to roughly 30,000 T cell genomes. The purified libraries were quantified using a Qubit 3.0 fluorometer, sized with a Bioanalyzer 2100, and then quantified again using the KAPA Library Quantification kit. Every immunoSEQ 96-well plate was sequenced on a dedicated single-read 150-cycle Illumina NextSeq 550 flow cell. The published analysis was carried out like this. The immunoSEQ output contained only junctional sequences without quality scores, so filtering could not match that applied to full-length reads. Sequences were annotated with PyIR, a Python wrapper for IgBLAST v1.9, and V/J genes and CDR3 were assigned using IMGT germline references. Reads were filtered out if the reads had weak V/J assignments (E-value above 1e-6), no CDR3, stop codons, out-of-frame junctions, or ambiguous translated residues. V3J clonotypes were defined as sequences sharing an identical inferred V gene, J gene, and CDR3 amino acid sequence. Percentage overlap between repertoires was calculated by dividing the number of shared unique clonotypes by the size of the smaller repertoire. Three approaches were used to assess repertoire richness: RTK rarefaction, the Chao1 estimator, and Recon v2.1 estimates of unobserved clonotypes. Generation probabilities for all TCRbeta clonotypes obtained by the gDNA method from four donors were computed using OLGA. Imported from immuneACCESS, the table was reduced by TCRdb to in-frame sequences with V and J called. These copies leave out some clones; in studies compared against another copy, an unresolved V gene accounts for under half, and the cause of the remainder is not known. V and J calls and clone size follow that table, whereas D and trimming were derived from the DNA. The table for this sample lists roughly 2,300,000 clones; 80% to 95% of them were counted only once. The ten largest account for roughly 0.34% of the sample.

The chain uses TRBV5-1 and TRBJ2-1; a stretch of 10 junction bases matches TRBD1. The TCR originated in a man aged 18 to 29 in good health. Some clones in this sample may be carry-over from other donors' samples. Sequencing was carried out using naive CD4+ T cells from PBMCs. The sample's cell subset or site label, in plain terms: CD45RA+ positively selected. The CDR3 reads as follows: CASSPDRGDNEQFF. The bases are TGCGCCAGCAGCCCGGACAGGGGGGACAATGAGCAGTTCTTC. With the portions outside the CDR3 filled from the reference TRBV5-1 and TRBJ2-1 genes, the complete variable region becomes KAGVTQTPRYLIKTRGQQVTLSCSPISGHRSVSWYQQTPGQGLQFLFEYFSETQRNKGNFPGRFSGRQFSNSRSEMNVSTLELGDSALYLCASSPDRGDNEQFFGPGTRLTVL.